Here is one T cell receptor (beta chain) with its context. Its antigen remains unknown. 5'RACE, which relied on constant-segment primers, yielded TCR alpha and TCR beta cDNA libraries carrying sample barcodes and UMIs. TCRdb recomputed calls from the 5' RACE reads with MiXCR, one row per CDR3 protein. The profile shows 400,000 to 500,000 distinct CDR3 sequences, 20% of them singletons. CDR1 SGHNT and CDR2 YENEEA come from the germline V gene. V was trimmed by 6 bases and J by 3 bases, leaving 12 bases between them. The CDR3 has 14 residues. This record belongs to a study of T-cell memory formation after mild COVID-19. At the level of the study: Among the donors, TCR clusters were largely specific to each donor. Study-level points and caveats: Proof of SARS-CoV-2 specificity was absent for the second-wave clones that crested on day 37. Among CD4+ contracting clones, most were CM and EM, and CD8+ ones EMRA.

Sequencing was carried out using PBMCs or a T cell subset sorted from them (not recorded which). The V and J genes are TRBV11-3 and TRBJ2-4, with D unresolved. The TCR originated in an adult woman who had mild COVID-19 (a few samples of this study predate the infection). Cell type and time point are not known. The DNA for the CDR3 is TGTGCCAGCAGTTCCGGCTGGATCAAAAACATTCAGTACTTC. Its translation: CASSSGWIKNIQYF.